Sequencing of this T cell receptor beta chain was carried out in a study of T cell repertoires in cytomegalovirus infection. Across the study: CMV infection plus the matching HLA type was flagged by public TCR beta signatures.

This clonotype has more than one count but fewer than ten. TCRdb reanalysed the reads using MiXCR and keeps one entry per CDR3 protein. The sample includes more than 250,000 distinct CDR3 sequences, approximately 15% of them seen just once. The length of the CDR3 is 17 residues. Germline V lookup: CDR1 SGHNT, CDR2 YYREEE (reference sequence). Trimming took off 2 bases at V and 0 bases at J, with 12 bases between the two ends. The TCR was taken from a human donor in good health (CMV status not recorded). Some clones in this sample may be carry-over from other donors' samples. The V call is TRBV5-4, the J call TRBJ2-6, with D possibly matching TRBD1 (6 bases). The specimen sequenced was PBMCs. In DNA, the CDR3 is TGTGCCAGCAGCTTTGGGGGCCGCTCCTCTGGGGCCAACGTCCTGACTTTC. It yields the protein CASSFGGRSSGANVLTF. The full variable domain, rest sourced from reference TRBV5-4 and TRBJ2-6, is ETGVTQSPTHLIKTRGQQVTLRCSSQSGHNTVSWYQQALGQGPQFIFQYYREEENGRGNFPPRFSGLQFPNYSSELNVNALELDDSALYLCASSFGGRSSGANVLTFGAGSRLTVL.